This T cell receptor beta chain was sequenced for a study of control samples from healthy donors and cancer patients. Trimming shortened V by 6 bases and J by 6 bases, and 13 bases separated the two germline ends. The length of the CDR3 is 13 residues. The germline V gene encodes CDR1 MNHEY and CDR2 SVGAGI. Here immunoSEQ multiplex PCR was the method, and the copy in TCRdb shows in-frame clones only, minus some. The profile covers roughly 70,000 clones, with under 90% appearing a single time and roughly 28% taken by the ten largest. The source material was blood. V usage is TRBV6-5 and J usage is TRBJ2-3; D might be TRBD2 (5 bases). The TCR originated in a man aged 45-60 years in good health. The CDR3 is CASSPTPGDTQYF. CDR3 nucleotides: TGTGCCAGCAGCCCCACCCCGGGGGATACGCAGTATTTT.